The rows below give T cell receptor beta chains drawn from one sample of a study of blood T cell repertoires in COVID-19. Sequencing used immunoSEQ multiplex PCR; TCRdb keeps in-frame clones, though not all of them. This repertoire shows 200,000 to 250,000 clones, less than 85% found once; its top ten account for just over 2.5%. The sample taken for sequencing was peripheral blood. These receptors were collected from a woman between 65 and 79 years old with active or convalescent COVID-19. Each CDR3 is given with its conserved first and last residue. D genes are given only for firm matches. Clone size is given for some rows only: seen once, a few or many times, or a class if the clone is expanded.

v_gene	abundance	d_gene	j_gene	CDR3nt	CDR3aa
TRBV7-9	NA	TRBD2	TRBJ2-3	TGTGCCAGCAGCTTAGGGGCAATAGCGGGGCACACAGATACGCAGTATTTT	CASSLGAIAGHTDTQYF
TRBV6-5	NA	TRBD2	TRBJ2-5	TGTGCCAGCAGTCCAGGGACTAGCGGGGGGCCTACGAAGTACTTC	CASSPGTSGGPTKYF
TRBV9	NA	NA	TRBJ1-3	TGTGCCAGCAGCGTAGAACCGGGATTGGATGGAAACACCATATATTTT	CASSVEPGLDGNTIYF
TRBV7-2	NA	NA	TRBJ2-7	TGTGCCAGCAGCTTCTACGGGATTGGCTACGAGCAGTACTTC	CASSFYGIGYEQYF
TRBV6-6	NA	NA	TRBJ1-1	TGTGCCAGCAGTGTTGCGGAGAACACTGAAGCTTTCTTT	CASSVAENTEAFF
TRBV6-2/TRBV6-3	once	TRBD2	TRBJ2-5	TGTGCCAGCAGTCCCCGTCTAGCTAGCGGGGGGCCTCAAGAGACCCAGTACTTC	CASSPRLASGGPQETQYF
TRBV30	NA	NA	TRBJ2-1	TGTGCCTGGAGCGTATCCGGCGGTCAGTTCTTC	CAWSVSGGQFF
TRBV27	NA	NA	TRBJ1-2	TGTGCCAGCAGTTTCTTTGACTCTAGTGGCTACACCTTC	CASSFFDSSGYTF
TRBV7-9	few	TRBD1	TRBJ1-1	TGTGCCAGCAGCTTAGGAGGGGACAGCAACACTGAAGCTTTCTTT	CASSLGGDSNTEAFF
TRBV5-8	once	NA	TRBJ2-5	TGTGCCAGCAGCTTCCGAGGGCCACCACAAGAGACCCAGTACTTC	CASSFRGPPQETQYF
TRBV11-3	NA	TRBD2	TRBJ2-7	TGTGCCAGCAGCTTACGGGGGGGATCCTACGAGCAGTACTTC	CASSLRGGSYEQYF
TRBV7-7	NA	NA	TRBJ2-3	TGTGCTAGCAGACCGACAGTGAGCCGCACAGATACGCAGTATTTT	CASRPTVSRTDTQYF
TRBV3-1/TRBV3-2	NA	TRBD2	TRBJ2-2	TGTGCCAGCAGCCAAGGCGGGAGCAGTTCCGGGGAGCTGTTTTTT	CASSQGGSSSGELFF
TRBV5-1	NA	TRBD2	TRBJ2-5	TGCGCCAGCAGCTTGGCGGGGGGGGGCGTCCAAGAGACCCAGTACTTC	CASSLAGGGVQETQYF
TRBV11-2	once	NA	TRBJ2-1	TGTGCCAGCAGCTTCTCTTATAATGAGCAGTTCTTC	CASSFSYNEQFF
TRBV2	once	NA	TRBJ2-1	TGTGCCAGCAGTGAAAGCGGCCCCTACAATGAGCAGTTCTTC	CASSESGPYNEQFF
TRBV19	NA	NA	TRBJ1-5	TGTGCCAGTAGTATAGGCAGAAATCAGCCCCAGCATTTT	CASSIGRNQPQHF
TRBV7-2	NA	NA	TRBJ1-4	TGTGCCAGCAGCTTAGGACCAACTAGGGAAAAACTGTTTTTT	CASSLGPTREKLFF
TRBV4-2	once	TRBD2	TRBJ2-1	TGTGCCAGCAGCCAGGCGAGCGGGGGCGGCGCCTACAATGAGCAGTTCTTC	CASSQASGGGAYNEQFF
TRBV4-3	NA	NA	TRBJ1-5	TGCGCCAGCAGCCAAGATCGGGGTCAGCCCCAGCATTTT	CASSQDRGQPQHF
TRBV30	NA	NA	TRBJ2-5	TGTGCCTGGAGTCCGGGGGTGGCGGAGACCCAGTACTTC	CAWSPGVAETQYF
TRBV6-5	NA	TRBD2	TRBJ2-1	TGTGCCAGCAGATTGACTAGCTCGAACGTATTCTTC	CASRLTSSNVFF
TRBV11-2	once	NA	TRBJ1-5	TGTGCCAGCAGCCCCGGGATCTCCAAAGATCAGCCCCAGCATTTT	CASSPGISKDQPQHF
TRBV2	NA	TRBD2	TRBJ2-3	TGTGCCAGCAACCGACTAGCGGGGGGGCACACAGATACGCAGTATTTT	CASNRLAGGHTDTQYF
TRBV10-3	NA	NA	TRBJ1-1	TGTGCCATCAGTGAGTTACACTCGGGTCCTGAAGCTTTCTTT	CAISELHSGPEAFF
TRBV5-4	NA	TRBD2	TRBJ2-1	TGTGCCAGCAGCACCCGCACAGCGGGAGACAATGAGCAGTTCTTC	CASSTRTAGDNEQFF
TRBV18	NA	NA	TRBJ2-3	TGTGCCAGCTCACCTAGCGGAGGACACACAGATACGCAGTATTTT	CASSPSGGHTDTQYF